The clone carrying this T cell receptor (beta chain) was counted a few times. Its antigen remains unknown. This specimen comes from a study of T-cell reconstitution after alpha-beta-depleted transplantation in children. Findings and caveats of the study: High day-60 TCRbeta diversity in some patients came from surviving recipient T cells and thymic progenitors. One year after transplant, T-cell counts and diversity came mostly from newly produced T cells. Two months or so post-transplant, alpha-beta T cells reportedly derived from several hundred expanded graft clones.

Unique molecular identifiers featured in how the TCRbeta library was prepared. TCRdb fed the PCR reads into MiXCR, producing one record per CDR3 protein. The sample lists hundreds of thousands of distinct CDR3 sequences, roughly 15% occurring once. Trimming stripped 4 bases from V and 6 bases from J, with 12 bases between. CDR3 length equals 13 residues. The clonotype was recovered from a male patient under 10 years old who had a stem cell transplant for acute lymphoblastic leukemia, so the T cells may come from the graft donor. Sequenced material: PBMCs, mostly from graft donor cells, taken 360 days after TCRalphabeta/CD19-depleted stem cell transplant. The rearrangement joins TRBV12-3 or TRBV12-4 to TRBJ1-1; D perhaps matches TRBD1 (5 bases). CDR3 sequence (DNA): TGTGCCAGCAGTTCCGGCTTGGGGGCTGAAGCTTTCTTT. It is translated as CASSSGLGAEAFF.